Included here is one TCR beta chain sequence, with context. The source of the sample is a study of T cells in women clearing cervical HPV infection. Clones were sequenced by immunoSEQ multiplex PCR, and TCRdb holds only the in-frame ones, with some missing. This sample carries approximately 13,000 clones, with 7.5% to 8.5% going to the ten biggest clones. The TCR was taken from a woman aged 18 to 75 with a cervical HPV16 infection that either progressed to CIN3+ or cleared (not recorded which). The source material was blood buffy coat.

CDR3 residues: CASTTTSGNLFSYDYTF. Partial CDR3 DNA: TGTGCCAGCACTACGACTAGCGGGAATCTCTTCTCCTACGAC. The chain employs TRBV6-2 or TRBV6-3 and TRBJ1-2; D not certain. Read data end 3 residues before the CDR3 end; the end is taken from the germline J gene. Germline CDR1 and CDR2: MNHEY and SVGEGT. This CDR3 spans 17 amino acids.